This T cell receptor beta chain was retrieved from a study of blood T cells in healthy people across ages (dated by TCRdb to about 2015). With regard to the full study: Template switching captured roughly one uniquely barcoded TCR beta cDNA molecule per two T cells in model experiments. To avoid experimental bias, donors of different ages were spread randomly across the sequencing lanes. Donors were grouped into four age groups: young (average roughly 16 years), middle-aged (less than 40), aged (62) and long-lived (about 82). The study measured age-related changes in TCR beta repertoire diversity using deep sequencing normalized with unique cDNA molecular identifiers. The study analyzed two additional independent replicas of 1 million unique cDNA reads from the same blood draw for two donors, one aged 18 to 30 and one aged 80 or older. What the study reported, not specific to this receptor: Because donor CMV infection status was unknown, age-related changes in expanded clonotypes were potentially confounded. Estimates of total diversity based on one million sequenced T cells were regarded as lower bounds and as underestimates. As age increased, observed TCR beta diversity per million T cells dropped in a roughly linear way, and a significant reduction was already evident by age roughly 40. There was a strong correlation between observed TCR beta diversity and the percentage of naive T cells measured by flow cytometry. Compared with the aged group, more naive CD4+ T cells, fewer expanded clones and increased TCR diversity were shown by the long-lived group, suggesting age selection. Conclusive comparison of naive and antigen-experienced compartments was prevented by the profiling of bulk unsorted PBMCs.

The library was made by 5' RACE. Sequenced on an Illumina HiSeq 2500. A second PCR of 7 to 11 cycles was performed with a sample-barcoded 5' primer and a J-beta primer mix. A unique molecular identifier was introduced onto each TCR beta cDNA molecule by a template-switch 5' adaptor carrying 12 random nucleotides. Each sample yielded at least 3 million CDR3-containing paired-end reads. First-strand cDNA synthesis was performed from all RNA using the Mint cDNA synthesis kit, with priming by a TRBC-specific oligonucleotide. All cDNA was treated with uracil-DNA glycosylase and then went through a first 18-cycle PCR with the universal primers M1SS and BC2_uni_R. As for the original processing: For normalization, 1 million high-quality reads, each with a distinct molecular identifier, were randomly selected from each sample. Reads with shared molecular identifiers were discarded instead of being binned into consensus sequences. MiTCR, run with a Q25 quality threshold and the strictest error-elimination algorithm, handled CDR3 identification, clonotype clustering and error correction. A nonparametric unseen species model with Euler transformation was used to estimate a lower bound on total TCR beta diversity. The raw public reads went through TCRdb reprocessing: fastp at Q25, MiXCR clone calling, in-frame beta chains kept. Rows with one shared CDR3 protein collapse into an entry with the most common genes and DNA. The V and J calls, along with clone size, are taken from TCRdb and not from the paper's own processing. The sample data list 800,000 to 900,000 distinct CDR3 sequences, and 60% to 80% of these were observed just once. The ten top clones hold about 27% of the sample.

This clonotype was detected once. The antigen it recognizes is unknown. Nothing much larger sits one base from this clone, and base qualities are not available. The donors were roughly 39 Caucasian individuals from Russia, aged about 6 to 95 years, who were systemically healthy. Approximately 9.3 milliliters of peripheral blood were drawn from each donor into EDTA-treated Vacutainer tubes. PBMCs were isolated by Ficoll-Paque density-gradient centrifugation, with at least 6 million obtained per sample. Total RNA, at least 6 micrograms per sample, was extracted from PBMCs with Trizol reagent. For every donor, flow cytometry on a PBMC aliquot measured the percentage of naive CD45RAhigh/CD27high T cells. V is cut by 1 base and J by 7 bases, and the space between the germline ends is 21 bases. CDR1 and CDR2 were assigned from the germline V gene as LGHNA and YNFKEQ. The CDR3 runs 17 amino acids, cysteine and phenylalanine included. This entry keeps only the CDR3 DNA: 51 bases, framed from base 1.

The sample taken for sequencing was blood. The chain employs TRBV4-2 and TRBJ2-3, with an unclear D gene assignment. The origin of this receptor is a man aged 25 to 45 in good health. The CDR3 reads as follows: CASSQGEVAGETNTQYF. The sequenced DNA is TGTGCCAGCAGCCAAGGGGAAGTAGCAGGAGAGACGAATACGCAGTATTTT.